Following are 27 T cell receptor beta chains from one sample sequenced in a study of CDR3 diversity in severe acne (dated 2019 in TCRdb). The library was generated by PCR. The sequencing machine was an Illumina HiSeq 2000. The raw public reads went through TCRdb reprocessing: fastp at Q25, MiXCR clone calling, in-frame beta chains kept. Each entry is one CDR3 protein sequence, shown with its most common DNA and genes. For this sample the table gives roughly 93,000 distinct CDR3 sequences, of which around 54% were detected only once. The top ten clones comprise roughly 12% of the sample. The material sequenced was blood. The receptors here all came from a male donor with severe acne vulgaris.

This clonotype occurred many times. This rearrangement joins TRBV6-6 to TRBJ1-1; D perhaps matches TRBD1 (5 bases). Germline V gene lookup returns CDR1 MNHNY and CDR2 SVGAGI (reference sequence). CDR3 length equals 12 residues. The ends were cut back, 8 bases at V and 7 bases at J, with 14 bases in the middle. DNA of the CDR3: TGTGCCAGCGGCCCCTCGGGGGGTGAAGCTTTCTTT. Translated, it gives CASGPSGGEAFF.

This clonotype was observed a handful of times. The J gene is TRBJ1-2, the V gene TRBV18; D might be TRBD1 (5 bases). Germline V gives CDR1 KGHSH, CDR2 LQKENI. V lost 2 bases and J 0 bases, leaving 10 bases between the germline ends. The CDR3 has 15 residues. The CDR3 nucleotides are TGTGCCAGCTCACCAGCGACAGCTACTAACTATGGCTACACCTTC. This codes for CASSPATATNYGYTF.

The chain uses TRBV14 and TRBJ2-7, with TRBD2 matching over 7 bases. J was trimmed by 5 bases and V by 5 bases; bases with no gene match: 6. Germline V CDR1 and CDR2: SGHDN, FVKESK. This CDR3 has 13 amino acids. The CDR3 protein is CASSFLGGNEQYF. The CDR3 bases are TGTGCCAGCAGCTTCCTGGGGGGGAACGAGCAGTACTTC. Together with reference TRBV14 and TRBJ2-7, the CDR3 gives the full variable domain: EAGVTQFPSHSVIEKGQTVTLRCDPISGHDNLYWYRRVMGKEIKFLLHFVKESKQDESGMPNNRFLAERTGGTYSTLKVQPAELEDSGVYFCASSFLGGNEQYFGPGTRLTVT.

This clonotype came up a few times. This rearrangement joins TRBV6-4 to TRBJ2-1, with 8 bases fitting TRBD2. CDR3 size: 13 residues. Germline V lookup: CDR1 MRHNA, CDR2 SNTAGT. J gave up 10 bases and V 10 bases, and 12 bases lay outside the gene matches. Here the CDR3 DNA reads TGTGCCAACTCACCTACCCGGGGGGGGGAGCAGTTCTTC. Its protein is CANSPTRGGEQFF.

On this clonotype itself: This CDR3 fails to terminate in the conserved phenylalanine or tryptophan, so it likely reflects a read error. This chain joins TRBV2 and TRBJ2-5; tentatively, D is TRBD1 (6 bases). Trimming took off 3 bases at V and 2 bases at J, with 10 bases between the two ends. The CDR3 has 14 residues. Looked up from germline, CDR1 is SNHLY and CDR2 is FYNNEI. CDR3 sequence reads: CASSEETGQETQYS. In nucleotides, the CDR3 is TGTGCCAGCAGTGAGGAGACAGGACAAGAGACCCAGTACTCC.

This chain links TRBV7-3 with TRBJ2-3; 13 nucleotides line up with TRBD2. Per germline, CDR1 SGHTA and CDR2 FQGTGA. This CDR3 is built from 16 residues. Unmatched junction bases numbered 8, after V lost 5 bases and J lost 6 bases. The CDR3 DNA is TGTGCCAGCAGCCTTACTAGCGGGAGGGCCCCTGATACGCAGTATTTT. Protein: CASSLTSGRAPDTQYF.

This clonotype was seen repeatedly, ten times or more. The chain recombines TRBV7-8 with TRBJ2-5; D unclear. Germline CDR1 and CDR2: SGHVS and FQNEAQ. The CDR3 contains 13 residues. Trimming left V 2 bases short and J 0 bases short, with 4 bases between. The CDR3 DNA follows: TGTGCCAGCAGCTTACGAAACCAAGAGACCCAGTACTTC. Protein product: CASSLRNQETQYF.

The chain employs TRBV9 and TRBJ2-5, with 11 bases matching TRBD2. V was pared by 0 bases and J by 2 bases, with 0 bases of the junction left unmatched. The length of the CDR3 is 15 residues. Germline CDR1 and CDR2: SGDLS and YYNGEE. The CDR3 loop is CASSVGTSGQETQYF. CDR3 DNA sequence: TGTGCCAGCAGCGTAGGGACTAGCGGGCAAGAGACCCAGTACTTC.

This clonotype was detected many times. The chain links TRBV15 to TRBJ1-5; D may be TRBD1 (5 bases). The germline V and J ends were trimmed by 7 bases and 1 base, with 11 bases remaining between them. Germline lookup yields CDR1 LNHNV and CDR2 YYDKDF (reference sequence). This CDR3 comprises 14 residues. The CDR3 DNA sequence: TGTGCCACCACCCCTGACAGAAGCAATCAGCCCCAGCATTTT. Its translation is CATTPDRSNQPQHF. Drawing the rest from reference TRBV15 and TRBJ1-5, the complete variable domain is DAMVIQNPRYQVTQFGKPVTLSCSQTLNHNVMYWYQQKSSQAPKLLFHYYDKDFNNEADTPDNFQSRRPNTSFCFLDIRSPGLGDTAMYLCATTPDRSNQPQHFGDGTRLSIL.

Points on this clonotype: A read error may explain this, as a much larger clone is one base away. The rearrangement joins TRBV7-2 to TRBJ1-2, with D possibly TRBD1 on 6 matching bases. This CDR3 is built from 13 residues. Germline CDR1 is SGHTA and CDR2 is FQGNSA. Trimming took 6 bases from V and 8 from J, leaving 16 bases between them. The CDR3 region is CASSRAGVGGYTF. The CDR3 DNA reads as TGTGCCAGCAGTAGGGCAGGGGTAGGAGGCTACACCTTC.

The chain joins TRBV12-3 or TRBV12-4 to TRBJ1-4; 9 bases fit TRBD1. This CDR3 spans 17 amino acids. V gave up 2 bases and J gave up 8 bases; unmatched junction bases: 12. The CDR3, as DNA: TGTGCCAGCAGTTTATTCCCGTTAACAGGGGGCGAAGAAAAACTGTTTTTT. Protein: CASSLFPLTGGEEKLFF.

This clonotype appeared a few times. V and J are TRBV6-6 and TRBJ2-7; D gene ambiguous. The CDR3 covers 20 residues. In germline, CDR1 is MNHNY, CDR2 SVGAGI (reference sequence). V was trimmed by 0 bases and J by 2 bases, leaving 26 bases between them. CDR3 amino acids: CASSYSIRPLAARTTYEQYF. In DNA, the CDR3 is TGTGCCAGCAGTTACTCGATTCGCCCGTTAGCCGCCCGAACAACCTACGAGCAGTACTTC.

The chain links TRBV6-5 to TRBJ1-1, with D possibly matching TRBD1 (5 bases). V was shortened by 6 bases and J by 5 bases, with 13 bases between the two germline ends. Germline loops: CDR1 MNHEY, CDR2 SVGAGI. The CDR3 sequence is 13 residues long. In nucleotides, the CDR3 is TGTGCCAGCAGCGACGGGGGGGGGACTGAAGCTTTCTTT. Amino acid sequence: CASSDGGGTEAFF.

Worth noting for this clonotype: A much larger clonotype is one base distant, so this may be a read error. The chain uses TRBV9 and TRBJ2-1; D gene ambiguous. V dropped 4 bases and J dropped 5 bases, with 7 bases sitting between them. The CDR3 spans 12 residues. In germline, CDR1 is SGDLS, CDR2 YYNGEE. In DNA, the CDR3 is TGTGCCAGCAGCCTCTACAACAATGAGCAGTTCTTC. It codes for CASSLYNNEQFF.

There are a few counts of this clonotype. This sequence may be a read error, since a much larger clone differs from it by one base. The chain is built from TRBV5-1 and TRBJ2-1; D call uncertain. The CDR3 length is 12 residues. Germline loops: CDR1 SGHRS, CDR2 YFSETQ. CDR3 coding DNA: TGCGCCAGCAGCTTGGAGAGCAATGAGCAGTCCTTC. The encoded protein is CASSLESNEQSF.

This clonotype was counted a single time. V gene TRBV24-1 combines with J gene TRBJ2-3; D gene ambiguous. V lost 4 bases and J 6 bases, leaving 10 bases between the germline ends. In germline, CDR1 is KGHDR, CDR2 SFDVKD. The CDR3 extends over 13 amino acids. The CDR3 bases are TGTGCCACCAGTGACAAAGGTGGGGATACGCAGTATTTT. Its protein product is CATSDKGGDTQYF.

The gene calls are TRBV2 and TRBJ2-1; TRBD2 agrees at 8 bases. CDR3 length: 16 residues. With 1 base clipped from V and 2 bases from J, the junction kept 4 bases outside the gene matches. Per the germline V gene, CDR1 is SNHLY and CDR2 is FYNNEI. The CDR3 DNA follows: TGTGCCAGCAGTGAAGAGGTAGCGGGGCCCTACAATGAGCAGTTCTTC. It is translated as CASSEEVAGPYNEQFF.

The genes are TRBV10-3 and TRBJ1-2; 7 bases are a match to TRBD1. V shed 8 bases and J 6 bases; nucleotides not matched to a gene: 6. The V gene's germline CDR1 is ENHRY and CDR2 SYGVKD. The CDR3 consists of 12 residues. In nucleotides, the CDR3 is TGTGCCATCGCACAGGGGATGAATGGCTACACCTTC. This gives the protein CAIAQGMNGYTF.

Many counts were recorded for this clonotype. CDR3 sequence reads: CASSLSSLPDLTSTDTQYF. As DNA, the CDR3 is TGTGCCAGCAGCTTATCGTCACTTCCCGATCTTACTAGCACAGATACGCAGTATTTT. The chain links TRBV7-2 to TRBJ2-3; D gene unclear. Trimming stripped 2 bases from V and 0 bases from J, with 21 bases between. CDR1 and CDR2 (germline): SGHTA, FQGNSA. This CDR3 region has 19 residues.

The chain links TRBV9 to TRBJ1-2, with D perhaps matching TRBD1 (5 bases). V lost 3 bases to trimming and J lost 6 bases, with 15 bases between them. Germline V CDR1 and CDR2: SGDLS, YYNGEE. This CDR3 region has 14 residues. Here the CDR3 DNA reads TGTGCCAGCAGCGCCGGGACTAATCTTGATGGCTACACCTTC. Protein: CASSAGTNLDGYTF.

This chain joins TRBV7-9 and TRBJ2-5; a possible D gene is TRBD2 (9 bases). The CDR3 totals 21 residues. Per the germline V gene, CDR1 is SEHNR and CDR2 is FQNEAQ (reference sequence). Trimming took off 6 bases at V and 4 bases at J, with 36 bases between the two ends. As DNA, the CDR3 is TGTGCCAGCAGTTACGGACAGGGAGCCTTGTTTGGCGGGAGGGCACGAGAGACCCAGTACTTC. It translates to CASSYGQGALFGGRARETQYF.

J is TRBJ2-7 and V is TRBV10-3; 8 bases fit TRBD1. V was pared by 10 bases and J by 3 bases, with 14 bases of the junction left unmatched. The CDR3 totals 15 residues. Germline CDR1 is ENHRY and CDR2 is SYGVKD. The CDR3 spells CASNDGTGLNYEQYF. The CDR3 DNA is TGTGCCAGCAACGACGGGACAGGACTAAACTACGAGCAGTACTTC.

The rearrangement joins TRBV25-1 to TRBJ1-1; TRBD1 aligns across 7 bases. CDR3 length: 17 amino acids. Germline lookup yields CDR1 MGHDK and CDR2 SYGVNS. Trimming cost V 6 bases and J 0 bases; bases outside gene matches: 13. CDR3 bases: TGTGCCAGCAGATCCCCGTATGTAGGGGGCCTGAACACTGAAGCTTTCTTT. This codes for CASRSPYVGGLNTEAFF.

V usage is TRBV7-2 and J usage is TRBJ1-1, with D possibly being TRBD1 (6 bases). Trimming removed 3 bases at V and 0 bases at J, with 11 bases between. Germline V gene data show CDR1 as SGHTA and CDR2 as FQGNSA. The CDR3 is 15 amino acids. The CDR3 loop is CASSFEGTMNTEAFF. For the CDR3, the DNA is TGTGCCAGCAGCTTTGAGGGGACAATGAACACTGAAGCTTTCTTT.

Concerning this clonotype: A much larger clone lies a single base off, so this may be a read error. The chain recombines TRBV20-1 with TRBJ2-1, with D tentatively TRBD2 (5 bases). This CDR3 comprises 15 residues. CDR1 and CDR2 (germline): DFQATT, SNEGSKA (reference sequence). This CDR3 is CSAPTLVSSCNEQFF. In DNA form, the CDR3 reads TGCAGTGCTCCAACACTAGTGAGCTCCTGCAATGAGCAGTTCTTC.

There are many counts of this clonotype. The chain is built from TRBV20-1 and TRBJ2-7, with TRBD1 matching over 7 bases. V was pared by 6 bases and J by 4 bases, with 12 bases of the junction left unmatched. From germline, CDR1 is DFQATT and CDR2 SNEGSKA (reference sequence). CDR3 size: 14 residues. CDR3 region: CSAGPRQGLYEQYF. In DNA form, the CDR3 reads TGCAGTGCCGGCCCCAGACAGGGCCTTTACGAGCAGTACTTC.

This clonotype was picked up many times. The V gene is TRBV24-1, the J gene TRBJ1-5; D might be TRBD1 (5 bases). CDR1 and CDR2 from the germline V gene are KGHDR and SFDVKD. The V gene lost 2 bases and the J gene lost 3 bases, with 13 bases spanning the gap. The CDR3 totals 16 residues. The CDR3 is CATSDSWGDYNQPQHF. The CDR3 bases are TGTGCCACCAGTGATTCGTGGGGGGATTACAATCAGCCCCAGCATTTT.